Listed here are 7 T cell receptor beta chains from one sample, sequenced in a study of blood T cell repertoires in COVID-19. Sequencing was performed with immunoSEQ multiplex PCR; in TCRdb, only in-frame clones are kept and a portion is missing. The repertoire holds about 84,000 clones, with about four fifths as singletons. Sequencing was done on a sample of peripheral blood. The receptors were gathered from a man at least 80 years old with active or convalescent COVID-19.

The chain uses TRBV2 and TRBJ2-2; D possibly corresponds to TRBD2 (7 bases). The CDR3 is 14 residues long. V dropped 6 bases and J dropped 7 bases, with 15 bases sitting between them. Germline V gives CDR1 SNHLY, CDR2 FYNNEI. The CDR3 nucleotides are TGTGCCAGCAGCGCCCGGGGGGCAGTCGGGGAGCTGTTTTTT. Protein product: CASSARGAVGELFF. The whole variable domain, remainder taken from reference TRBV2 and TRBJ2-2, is EPEVTQTPSHQVTQMGQEVILRCVPISNHLYFYWYRQILGQKVEFLVSFYNNEISEKSEIFDDQFSVERPDGSNFTLKIRSTKLEDSAMYFCASSARGAVGELFFGEGSRLTVL.

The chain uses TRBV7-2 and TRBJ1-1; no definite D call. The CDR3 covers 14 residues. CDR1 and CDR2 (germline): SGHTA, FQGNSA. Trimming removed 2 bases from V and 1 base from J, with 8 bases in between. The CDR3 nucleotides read TGTGCCAGCAGCTTACGAGGGAGGAACACTGAAGCTTTCTTT. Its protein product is CASSLRGRNTEAFF.

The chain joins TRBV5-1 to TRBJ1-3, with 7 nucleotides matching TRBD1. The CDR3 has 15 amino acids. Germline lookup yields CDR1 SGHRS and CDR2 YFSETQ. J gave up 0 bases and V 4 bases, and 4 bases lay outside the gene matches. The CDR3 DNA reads TGCGCCAGCAGCCTGGACAGGTACTCTGGAAACACCATATATTTT. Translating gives CASSLDRYSGNTIYF.

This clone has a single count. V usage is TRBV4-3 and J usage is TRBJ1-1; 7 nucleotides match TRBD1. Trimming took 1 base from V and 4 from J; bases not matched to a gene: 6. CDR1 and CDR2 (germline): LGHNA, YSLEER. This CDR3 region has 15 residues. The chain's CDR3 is CASSQVSQGSTEAFF. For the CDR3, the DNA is TGCGCCAGCAGCCAAGTGTCACAGGGGTCCACTGAAGCTTTCTTT.

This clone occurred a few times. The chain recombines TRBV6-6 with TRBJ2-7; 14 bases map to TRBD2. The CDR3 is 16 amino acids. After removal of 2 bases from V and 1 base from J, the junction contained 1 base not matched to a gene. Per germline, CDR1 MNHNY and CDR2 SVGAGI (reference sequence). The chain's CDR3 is CASSYGTSGSSYEQYF. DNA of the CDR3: TGTGCCAGCAGTTACGGGACTAGCGGGAGTTCCTACGAGCAGTACTTC.

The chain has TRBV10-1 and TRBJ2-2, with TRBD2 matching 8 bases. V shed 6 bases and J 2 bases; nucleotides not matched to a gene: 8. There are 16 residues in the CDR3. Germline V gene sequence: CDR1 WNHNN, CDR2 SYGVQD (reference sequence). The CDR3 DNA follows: TGCGCCAGCAGCGAAACTAGCGGAGTTAACACCGGGGAGCTGTTTTTT. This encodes CASSETSGVNTGELFF.

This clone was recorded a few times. CDR3 sequence (DNA): TGTGCCTGGCGGGAACCCTCCTACGAGCAGTACTTC. It specifies CAWREPSYEQYF. The rearrangement links TRBV30 to TRBJ2-7, with D possibly being TRBD2 (5 bases). This CDR3 has 12 amino acids. The germline V and J ends were trimmed by 5 bases and 0 bases, with 8 bases remaining between them. Germline CDR1 is GTSNPN and CDR2 is SVGIG (reference sequence).